This T cell receptor (beta chain) was captured by sequencing in a study of technical replicates of blood from several donors. CDR3 size: 13 residues. Trimming left V 8 bases short and J 2 bases short, with 10 bases between. Germline CDR1 reads MNHEY; CDR2 reads SVGAGI. Clones were sequenced by immunoSEQ multiplex PCR, and TCRdb holds only the in-frame ones, with some missing. The sample lists roughly 70,000 clones; around 93% were seen once. V usage is TRBV6-5 and J usage is TRBJ1-5, with D possibly matching TRBD1 (5 bases). Sequencing was performed on T cells isolated from PBMCs. The TCR originated in a human donor in good health. The CDR3 protein is CASGSGGNQPQHF. CDR3 DNA sequence: TGTGCCAGCGGATCGGGGGGCAATCAGCCCCAGCATTTT.